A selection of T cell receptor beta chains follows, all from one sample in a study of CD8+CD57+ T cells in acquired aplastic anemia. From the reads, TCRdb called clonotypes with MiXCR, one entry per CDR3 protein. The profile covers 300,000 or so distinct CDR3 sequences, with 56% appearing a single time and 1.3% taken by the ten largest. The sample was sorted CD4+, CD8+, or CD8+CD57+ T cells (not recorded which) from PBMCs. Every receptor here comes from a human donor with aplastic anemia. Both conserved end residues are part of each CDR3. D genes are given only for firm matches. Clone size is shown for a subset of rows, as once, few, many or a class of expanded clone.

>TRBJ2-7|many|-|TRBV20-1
CSAGRAQQWEQYF
TGCAGTGCTGGCCGGGCCCAACAGTGGGAGCAGTACTTC
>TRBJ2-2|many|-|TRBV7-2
CASSRGVGELFF
TGTGCCAGCAGCCGGGGTGTCGGGGAGCTGTTTTTT
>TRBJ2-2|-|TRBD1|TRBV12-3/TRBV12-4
CASSRTGSAGELFF
TGTGCCAGCAGTCGGACAGGGAGCGCCGGGGAGCTGTTTTTT
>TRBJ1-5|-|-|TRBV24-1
CATSDMGANQPQHF
TGTGCCACCAGTGATATGGGGGCGAATCAGCCCCAGCATTTT
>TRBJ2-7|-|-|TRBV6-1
CASSYSFPYEQYF
TGTGCCAGCAGTTACTCCTTCCCCTACGAGCAGTACTTC
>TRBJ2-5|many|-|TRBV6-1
CASKREEVSQETQYF
TGTGCCAGCAAGAGGGAGGAGGTCTCTCAAGAGACCCAGTACTTC
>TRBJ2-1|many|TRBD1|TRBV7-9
CASSLRGGGTGMGEQFF
TGTGCCAGCAGCTTAAGAGGGGGGGGGACAGGGATGGGGGAGCAGTTCTTC
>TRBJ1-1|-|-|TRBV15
CATSRDTAGGTEAFF
TGTGCCACCAGCAGAGATACGGCTGGGGGCACTGAAGCTTTCTTT
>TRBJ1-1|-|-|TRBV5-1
CASSPTGNMNTEAFF
TGCGCCAGCAGCCCAACAGGTAACATGAACACTGAAGCTTTCTTT
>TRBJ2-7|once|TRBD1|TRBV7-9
CASSLAGTGRTYEQYF
TGTGCCAGCAGCTTAGCTGGGACAGGGAGGACCTACGAGCAGTACTTC
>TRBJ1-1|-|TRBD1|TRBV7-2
CASSLKVAGGKAEAFF
TGTGCCAGCAGCTTAAAGGTGGCAGGGGGCAAGGCTGAAGCTTTCTTT
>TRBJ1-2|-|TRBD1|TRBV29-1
CSVVRGTGGNYGYTF
TGCAGCGTTGTCCGTGGGACAGGGGGTAACTATGGCTACACCTTC
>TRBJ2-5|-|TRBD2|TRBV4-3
CASSQRTSGGRGTQYF
TGCGCCAGCAGCCAAAGGACTAGCGGGGGCCGGGGGACCCAGTACTTC
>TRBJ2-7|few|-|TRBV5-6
CASSFSISYEQYF
TGTGCCAGCAGCTTCTCGATATCCTACGAGCAGTACTTC
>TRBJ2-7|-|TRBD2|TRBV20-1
CSATASGTYEQYF
TGCAGTGCTACAGCTAGCGGGACCTACGAGCAGTACTTC
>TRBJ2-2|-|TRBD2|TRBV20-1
CSAKTSGAVGELFF
TGCAGTGCTAAGACTAGCGGGGCTGTCGGGGAGCTGTTTTTT
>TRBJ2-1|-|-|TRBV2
CASSGTSGFFNGQFF
TGTGCCAGCAGTGGAACTAGTGGGTTCTTCAATGGGCAGTTCTTC
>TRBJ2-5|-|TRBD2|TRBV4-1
CASSQGTSGATGETQYF
TGCGCCAGCAGCCAAGGGACTAGCGGGGCCACAGGAGAGACCCAGTACTTC
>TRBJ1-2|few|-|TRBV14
CASSQGRNYGYTF
TGTGCCAGCAGCCAAGGGCGCAACTATGGCTACACCTTC
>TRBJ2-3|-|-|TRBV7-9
CASSLMGSSTDTQYF
TGTGCCAGCAGCTTAATGGGATCGAGCACAGATACGCAGTATTTT
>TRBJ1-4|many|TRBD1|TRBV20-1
CSVGDRGREKLFF
TGCAGTGTCGGGGACAGGGGGCGGGAAAAACTGTTTTTT
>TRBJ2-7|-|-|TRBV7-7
CASSLEGSDGRQVKVYEQYF
TGTGCTAGCAGCTTAGAGGGTTCCGACGGGCGACAGGTGAAAGTGTACGAGCAGTACTTC
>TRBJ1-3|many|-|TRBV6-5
CASSYSGQINGNTIYF
TGTGCCAGCAGTTACTCCGGACAGATCAACGGAAACACCATATATTTT
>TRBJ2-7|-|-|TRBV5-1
CASSLATDAVYEQYF
TGCGCCAGCAGCTTGGCCACAGATGCGGTGTACGAGCAGTACTTC
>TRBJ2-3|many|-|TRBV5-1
CASSLGRVGDTQYF
TGCGCCAGCAGCTTGGGTAGGGTCGGAGATACGCAGTATTTT
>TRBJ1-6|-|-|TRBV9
CASSVGVGGNSPLHF
TGTGCCAGCAGCGTAGGAGTGGGGGGGAATTCACCCCTCCACTTT
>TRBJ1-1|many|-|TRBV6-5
CASCRFVNTEAFF
TGTGCCAGTTGCAGGTTTGTGAACACTGAAGCTTTCTTT
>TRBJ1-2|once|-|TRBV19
CASTPGAPNYGYTF
TGTGCCAGTACCCCGGGTGCACCTAACTATGGCTACACCTTC
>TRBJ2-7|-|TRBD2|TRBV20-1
CSARSGESSYEQYF
TGCAGTGCTCGAAGCGGGGAGAGCTCCTACGAGCAGTACTTC
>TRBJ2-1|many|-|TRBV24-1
CATSGEGGGNEQFF
TGTGCCACCAGTGGTGAAGGGGGAGGAAATGAGCAGTTCTTC
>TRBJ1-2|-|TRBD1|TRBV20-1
CSAVDRVYGYTF
TGCAGTGCTGTCGACAGGGTCTATGGCTACACCTTC
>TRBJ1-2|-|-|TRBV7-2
CASSLDQGSDGYTF
TGTGCCAGCAGCTTAGACCAGGGATCGGATGGCTACACCTTC
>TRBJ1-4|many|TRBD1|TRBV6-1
CASRQGAALFF
TGTGCCAGCAGACAGGGGGCGGCTCTGTTTTTT
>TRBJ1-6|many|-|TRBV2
CASRPDTGNSPLHF
TGTGCCAGCAGACCCGACACGGGTAATTCACCCCTCCACTTT
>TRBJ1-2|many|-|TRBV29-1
CSVQGYDYGYTF
TGCAGCGTACAGGGCTACGACTATGGCTACACCTTC
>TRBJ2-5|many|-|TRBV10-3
CAISPTRVETQYF
TGTGCCATCAGCCCTACTAGAGTTGAGACCCAGTACTTC
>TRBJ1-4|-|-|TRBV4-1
CASSQGGLRGLFF
TGCGCCAGCAGCCAAGGCGGCCTTCGAGGACTGTTTTTT
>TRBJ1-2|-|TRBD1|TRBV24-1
CATSDRRDRDGNYGYTF
TGTGCCACCAGTGATCGCCGGGACAGGGACGGAAACTATGGCTACACCTTC
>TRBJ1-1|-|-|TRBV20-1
CSANKATEAFF
TGCAGTGCGAATAAGGCCACTGAAGCTTTCTTT
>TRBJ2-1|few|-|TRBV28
CASRGSYNEQFF
TGTGCCAGCAGGGGCTCCTACAATGAGCAGTTCTTC
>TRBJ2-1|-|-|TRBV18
CASSPAGYNEQFF
TGTGCCAGCTCACCAGCAGGTTACAATGAGCAGTTCTTC
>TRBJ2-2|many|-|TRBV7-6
CASSFGLNTGELFF
TGTGCCAGCAGCTTTGGACTGAACACCGGGGAGCTGTTTTTT
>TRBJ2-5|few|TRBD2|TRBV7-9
CASSQSGRHETQYF
TGTGCCAGCAGCCAAAGCGGGAGGCACGAGACCCAGTACTTC
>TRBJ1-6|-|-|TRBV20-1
CSARPPDNSPLHF
TGCAGTGCTAGGCCCCCAGATAATTCACCCCTCCACTTT
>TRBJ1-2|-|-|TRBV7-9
CASSFGPSSNYGYTF
TGTGCCAGCAGCTTTGGACCCTCATCTAACTATGGCTACACCTTC
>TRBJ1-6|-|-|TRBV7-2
CASGTPRGRNSPLHF
TGTGCCAGCGGGACCCCCAGGGGTAGGAATTCACCCCTCCACTTT
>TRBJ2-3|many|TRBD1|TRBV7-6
CASSQRTGSDTQYF
TGTGCCAGCAGCCAGCGGACAGGGTCAGATACGCAGTATTTT
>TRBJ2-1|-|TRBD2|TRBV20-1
CSARGEASGGNNEQFF
TGCAGTGCTAGAGGAGAGGCTAGCGGGGGCAACAATGAGCAGTTCTTT
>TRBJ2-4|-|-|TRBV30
CAWSVVAVAKNIQYF
TGTGCCTGGAGTGTTGTGGCAGTAGCCAAAAACATTCAGTACTTC